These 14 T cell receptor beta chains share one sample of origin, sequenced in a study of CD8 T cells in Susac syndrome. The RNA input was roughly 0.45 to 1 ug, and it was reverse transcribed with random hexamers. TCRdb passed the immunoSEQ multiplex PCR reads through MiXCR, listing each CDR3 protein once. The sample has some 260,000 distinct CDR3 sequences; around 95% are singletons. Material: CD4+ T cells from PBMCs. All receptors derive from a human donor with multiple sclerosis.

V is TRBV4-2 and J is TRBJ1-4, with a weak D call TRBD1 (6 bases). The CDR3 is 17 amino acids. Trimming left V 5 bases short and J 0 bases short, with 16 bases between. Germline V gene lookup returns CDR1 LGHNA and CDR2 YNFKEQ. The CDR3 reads CASSSLGQEATNEKLFF. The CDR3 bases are TGTGCCAGCAGCTCCTTGGGACAAGAGGCAACTAATGAAAAACTGTTTTTT.

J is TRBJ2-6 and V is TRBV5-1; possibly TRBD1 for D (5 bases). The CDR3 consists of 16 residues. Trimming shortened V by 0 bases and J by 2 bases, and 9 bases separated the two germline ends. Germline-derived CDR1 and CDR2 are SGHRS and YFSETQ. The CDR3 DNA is TGCGCCAGCAGCTTGGGTGGCAGGGCTGGGGCCAACGTCCTGACTTTC. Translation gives CASSLGGRAGANVLTF. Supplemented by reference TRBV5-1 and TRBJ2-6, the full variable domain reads KAGVTQTPRYLIKTRGQQVTLSCSPISGHRSVSWYQQTPGQGLQFLFEYFSETQRNKGNFPGRFSGRQFSNSRSEMNVSTLELGDSALYLCASSLGGRAGANVLTFGAGSRLTVL.

This CDR3 is CSVASSSWSSYNEQFF. CDR3 DNA: TGCAGCGTTGCTTCTAGCTCTTGGAGCTCCTACAATGAGCAGTTCTTC. This chain connects TRBV29-1 to TRBJ2-1; weak D call: TRBD2 (5 bases). The CDR3 is 16 residues long. With 4 bases removed from V and 0 bases from J, the gap between germline ends came to 16 bases. Germline CDR1 and CDR2: SQVTM and ANQGSEA.

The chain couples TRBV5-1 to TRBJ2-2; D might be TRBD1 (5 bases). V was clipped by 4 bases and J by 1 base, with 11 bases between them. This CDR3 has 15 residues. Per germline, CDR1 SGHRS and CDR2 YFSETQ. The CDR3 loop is CASSTRQKNTGELFF. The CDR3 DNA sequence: TGCGCCAGCAGCACAAGACAGAAGAACACCGGGGAGCTGTTTTTT.

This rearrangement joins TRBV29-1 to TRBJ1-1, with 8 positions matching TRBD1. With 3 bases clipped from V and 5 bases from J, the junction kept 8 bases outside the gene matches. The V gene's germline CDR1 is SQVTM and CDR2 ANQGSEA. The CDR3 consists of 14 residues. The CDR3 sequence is CSVEAVTGATEAFF. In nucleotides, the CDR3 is TGCAGCGTTGAGGCTGTGACAGGGGCGACTGAAGCTTTCTTT.

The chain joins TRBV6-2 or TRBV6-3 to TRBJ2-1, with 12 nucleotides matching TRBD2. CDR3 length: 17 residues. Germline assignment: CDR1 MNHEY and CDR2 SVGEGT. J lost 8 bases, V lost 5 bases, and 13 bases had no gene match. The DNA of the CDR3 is TGTGCCAGCAGTAACCACCCGGGACTAGCGGGCTTATATGAGCAGTTCTTC. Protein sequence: CASSNHPGLAGLYEQFF.

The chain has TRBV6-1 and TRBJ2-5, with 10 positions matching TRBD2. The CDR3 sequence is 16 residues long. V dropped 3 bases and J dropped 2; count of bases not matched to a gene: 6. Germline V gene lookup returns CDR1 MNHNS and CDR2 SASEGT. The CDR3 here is CASSDWSGGGQETQYF. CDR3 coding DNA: TGTGCCAGCAGTGATTGGAGCGGGGGGGGACAAGAGACCCAGTACTTC.

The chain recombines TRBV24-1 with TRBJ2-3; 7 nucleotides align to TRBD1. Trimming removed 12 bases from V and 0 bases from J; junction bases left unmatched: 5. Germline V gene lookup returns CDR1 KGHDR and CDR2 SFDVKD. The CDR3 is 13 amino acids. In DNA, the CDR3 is TGTGCCTCGGGACAGCGAAGCACAGATACGCAGTATTTT. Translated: CASGQRSTDTQYF.

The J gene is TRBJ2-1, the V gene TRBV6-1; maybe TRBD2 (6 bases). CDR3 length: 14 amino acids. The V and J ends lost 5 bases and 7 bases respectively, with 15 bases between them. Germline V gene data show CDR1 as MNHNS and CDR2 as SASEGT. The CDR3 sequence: CASSPGLRENEQFF. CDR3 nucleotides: TGTGCCAGCAGTCCGGGACTTAGGGAGAATGAGCAGTTCTTC.

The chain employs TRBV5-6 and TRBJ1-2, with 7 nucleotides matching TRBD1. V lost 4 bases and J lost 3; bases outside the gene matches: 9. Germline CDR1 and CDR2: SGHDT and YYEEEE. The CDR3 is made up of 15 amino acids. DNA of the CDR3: TGTGCCAGCAGCCCACTCCAGGGGGATTACTATGGCTACACCTTC. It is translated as CASSPLQGDYYGYTF.

The CDR3 here is CASSLSQAYSYGYTF. The CDR3 nucleotides read TGTGCCAGCAGTTTGAGCCAGGCCTACAGCTATGGCTACACCTTC. The gene calls are TRBV28 and TRBJ1-2; the D is unclear. The germline V gene has CDR1 MDHEN and CDR2 SYDVKM. This CDR3 region has 15 residues. V shed 3 bases and J shed 4 bases, with 15 bases lying between them.

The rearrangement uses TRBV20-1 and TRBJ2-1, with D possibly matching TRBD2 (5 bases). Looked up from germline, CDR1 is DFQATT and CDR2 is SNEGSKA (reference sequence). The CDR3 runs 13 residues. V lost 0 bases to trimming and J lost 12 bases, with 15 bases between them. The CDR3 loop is CSARDPRLAGQFF. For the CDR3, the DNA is TGCAGTGCTAGAGATCCCCGGCTAGCCGGGCAGTTCTTC.

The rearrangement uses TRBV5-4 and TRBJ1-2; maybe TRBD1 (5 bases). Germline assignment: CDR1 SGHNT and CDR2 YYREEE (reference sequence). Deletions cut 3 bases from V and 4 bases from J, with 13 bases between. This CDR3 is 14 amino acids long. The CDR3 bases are TGTGCCAGCAGCTCCAGGGATCTAACCTATGGCTACACCTTC. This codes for CASSSRDLTYGYTF. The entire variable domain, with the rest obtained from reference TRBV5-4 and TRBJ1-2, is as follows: ETGVTQSPTHLIKTRGQQVTLRCSSQSGHNTVSWYQQALGQGPQFIFQYYREEENGRGNFPPRFSGLQFPNYSSELNVNALELDDSALYLCASSSRDLTYGYTFGSGTRLTVV.

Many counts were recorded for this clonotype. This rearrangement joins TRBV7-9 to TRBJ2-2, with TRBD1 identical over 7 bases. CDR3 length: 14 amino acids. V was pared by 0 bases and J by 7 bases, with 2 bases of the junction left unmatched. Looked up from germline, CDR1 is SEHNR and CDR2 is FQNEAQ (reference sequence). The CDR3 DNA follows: TGTGCCAGCAGCTTAGCGCGGACAGGCGGGGAGCTGTTTTTT. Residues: CASSLARTGGELFF.